The 16 T cell receptor beta chains given below trace back to one sample, sequenced in a study of CD8+ T cells in alopecia areata. Treatment in this sample: oral pan-JAK inhibitor, 5-10 mg twice daily. Following extraction, RNA underwent reverse transcription to cDNA, which served as the sequencing template. Profiled with immunoSEQ multiplex PCR; TCRdb holds only in-frame clones, not every one. The data hold a few hundred thousand clones, with 50% to 60% observed a single time. The sequences come from CD4+ T cells sorted from blood, collected at week 4, from a patient treated with tofacitinib. These receptors all come from a human donor with alopecia areata.

This clone has more than one count but fewer than ten. The chain recombines TRBV5-1 with TRBJ1-5; the D gene is possibly TRBD1 (6 bases). The CDR3 runs 14 residues. Trimming pared 0 bases from V and 4 bases from J, leaving 8 bases between. CDR1 SGHRS and CDR2 YFSETQ come from the germline V gene. This chain's CDR3 is CASSLGDKNQPQHF. The CDR3 nucleotides are TGCGCCAGCAGCTTGGGGGACAAAAATCAGCCCCAGCATTTT.

The rearrangement links TRBV29-1 to TRBJ1-1; D remains ambiguous. The germline V and J ends were trimmed by 6 bases and 3 bases, with 11 bases remaining between them. Germline V lookup: CDR1 SQVTM, CDR2 ANQGSEA. The CDR3 has 12 residues. The CDR3 loop reads CSVSRTDTEAFF. In DNA form, the CDR3 reads TGCAGCGTCTCGAGGACCGACACTGAAGCTTTCTTT.

V usage is TRBV30 and J usage is TRBJ2-1; tentative D call: TRBD2 (6 bases). Germline CDR1 and CDR2: GTSNPN and SVGIG (reference sequence). The CDR3 is made up of 14 amino acids. V was shortened by 1 base and J by 8 bases, with 15 bases between the two germline ends. The CDR3 sequence: CAWSGYGTYHEQFF. The CDR3 bases are TGTGCCTGGAGTGGCTACGGGACTTACCATGAGCAGTTCTTC.

The chain couples TRBV5-6 to TRBJ2-7; 10 bases agree with TRBD1. Germline CDR1 SGHDT, CDR2 YYEEEE. The ends lost 4 bases at V and 4 bases at J; junction bases unmatched: 5. The CDR3 is 14 amino acids. The CDR3 nucleotides are TGTGCCAGCAGCCACGGGACAGGGGTGTACGAGCAGTACTTC. Residues: CASSHGTGVYEQYF.

The chain recombines TRBV19 with TRBJ1-5; no clear D. This CDR3 region has 15 residues. CDR1 and CDR2 from the germline V gene are LNHDA and SQIVND (reference sequence). V dropped 7 bases and J dropped 0 bases, with 13 bases sitting between them. The CDR3 DNA is TGTGCCAGTAAGGAGGGAACTTATAGCAATCAGCCCCAGCATTTT. It yields the protein CASKEGTYSNQPQHF.

This clone was counted at least ten times. V usage is TRBV7-8 and J usage is TRBJ2-1; D gene unclear. CDR3 length equals 14 residues. The germline V gene has CDR1 SGHVS and CDR2 FQNEAQ. V was clipped by 5 bases and J by 0 bases, with 8 bases between them. CDR3 in amino acids: CASSLMSSYNEQFF. Written as DNA, the CDR3 is TGTGCCAGCAGCCTCATGAGCTCCTACAATGAGCAGTTCTTC.

The gene calls are TRBV4-3 and TRBJ1-2; 7 bases line up with TRBD1. Germline CDR1 and CDR2: LGHNA and YSLEER. This CDR3 region has 18 residues. The junction had 16 bases not matched to a gene; V was cut back by 2 bases and J by 4 bases. The CDR3 loop reads CASSQFSPKTGTSYGYTF. The CDR3 DNA reads as TGCGCCAGCAGCCAATTTAGTCCAAAGACAGGGACCAGCTATGGCTACACCTTC.

The V call is TRBV15, the J call TRBJ2-2; D could derive from TRBD1 or TRBD2 (5 bases each). Per germline, CDR1 LNHNV and CDR2 YYDKDF (reference sequence). The CDR3 has 13 amino acids. V was clipped by 6 bases and J by 7 bases, with 12 bases between them. The CDR3 DNA reads as TGTGCCACCAGACGGGACCTTAGCGGGGAGCTGTTTTTT. It specifies CATRRDLSGELFF. Combining the CDR3 with reference TRBV15 and TRBJ2-2 gives the whole variable domain DAMVIQNPRYQVTQFGKPVTLSCSQTLNHNVMYWYQQKSSQAPKLLFHYYDKDFNNEADTPDNFQSRRPNTSFCFLDIRSPGLGDTAMYLCATRRDLSGELFFGEGSRLTVL.

The rearrangement joins TRBV29-1 to TRBJ1-2; D is perhaps TRBD1 (5 bases). Per the germline V gene, CDR1 is SQVTM and CDR2 is ANQGSEA. The CDR3 is made up of 16 amino acids. Trimming removed 4 bases from V and 4 bases from J, with 22 bases in between. The CDR3 nucleotides are TGCAGCGTTGTCCCGAGACAGATTGCCGACGCCTATGGCTACACCTTC. As protein: CSVVPRQIADAYGYTF.

This sequence joins TRBV7-2 and TRBJ2-2; D not certain. Deletions cut 5 bases from V and 6 bases from J, with 10 bases between. Germline-derived CDR1 and CDR2 are SGHTA and FQGNSA. The CDR3 runs 13 residues. CDR3 coding DNA: TGTGCCAGCAGCCCCGGTTATCCCGGGGAGCTGTTTTTT. Its translation: CASSPGYPGELFF.

V gene TRBV2 combines with J gene TRBJ1-2, with a weak D call TRBD1 (6 bases). Germline lookup yields CDR1 SNHLY and CDR2 FYNNEI. This CDR3 contains 13 residues. Trimming left V 6 bases short and J 4 bases short, with 12 bases between. The CDR3 spells CASREQGIYGYTF. The CDR3, as DNA: TGTGCCAGCAGGGAGCAGGGGATCTATGGCTACACCTTC.

This clone is a singleton in its sample. The CDR3 here is CASSQVPVTLFF. The CDR3 DNA sequence: TGTGCCAGCAGCCAGGTGCCAGTGACGCTGTTCTTC. The rearrangement uses TRBV14 and TRBJ2-1; D remains ambiguous. Trimming shortened V by 3 bases and J by 15 bases, and 15 bases separated the two germline ends. The CDR3 runs 12 residues. Germline CDR1 SGHDN, CDR2 FVKESK.

V usage is TRBV29-1 and J usage is TRBJ1-2; D is perhaps TRBD1 (5 bases). The CDR3 sequence is 12 residues long. The V end was cut by 4 bases, the J end by 2 bases, with 8 bases between. Germline lookup yields CDR1 SQVTM and CDR2 ANQGSEA. CDR3 in amino acids: CSVARENYGYTF. CDR3 DNA: TGCAGCGTTGCCAGGGAAAACTATGGCTACACCTTC.

The chain links TRBV29-1 to TRBJ1-1; D is perhaps TRBD1 (6 bases). Germline CDR1 SQVTM, CDR2 ANQGSEA. Trimming took off 4 bases at V and 3 bases at J, with 15 bases between the two ends. The CDR3 consists of 14 residues. CDR3 loop: CSVVLGGADTEAFF. CDR3 nucleotides: TGCAGCGTTGTTCTTGGGGGGGCGGACACTGAAGCTTTCTTT.

CDR3 DNA: TGTGCCAGCAGGAATGGGCGTGGGGCGTGGCGGGATGGCTACACCTTC. This gives the protein CASRNGRGAWRDGYTF. The chain combines TRBV27 with TRBJ1-2; possible D gene TRBD1, 5 bases. V dropped 6 bases and J dropped 6 bases, with 23 bases sitting between them. The V gene's germline CDR1 is MNHEY and CDR2 SMNVEV (reference sequence). CDR3 length: 16 amino acids.

The rearrangement links TRBV9 to TRBJ1-1; no firm D call. The CDR3 is 13 amino acids. V lost 3 bases and J 3 bases, leaving 9 bases between the germline ends. Germline V CDR1 and CDR2: SGDLS, YYNGEE. CDR3: CASSATQDTEAFF. The CDR3 DNA follows: TGTGCCAGCAGCGCCACTCAGGACACTGAAGCTTTCTTT.